This entry lists 14 T cell receptor beta chains sequenced from one sample in a study of T cells in Graves' hyperthyroidism and ophthalmopathy. Template material for amplifying TCR beta CDR3 regions consisted of RNA transcripts. Carried out on the TCR CDR3, a first-round RT-PCR used the HTBI primer set. TCRdb re-called the multiplex PCR reads through MiXCR, storing one row per CDR3 protein. In the table there are approximately 400,000 distinct CDR3 sequences, under 15% of which are singletons. The specimen sequenced was blood. The receptors were sampled from a young woman with Graves' hyperthyroidism.

The sample holds many counts of this clonotype. The genes are TRBV7-2 and TRBJ2-5; 8 bases are shared with TRBD2. Trimming took 11 bases from V and 3 from J; bases not matched to a gene: 8. CDR1 is SGHTA and CDR2 is FQGNSA in the germline V gene. The CDR3 is 13 residues long. CDR3: CAELADNEETQYF. As DNA, the CDR3 is TGTGCCGAACTAGCGGATAATGAAGAGACCCAGTACTTC. The complete variable domain, with remaining parts taken from reference TRBV7-2 and TRBJ2-5, reads GAGVSQSPSNKVTEKGKDVELRCDPISGHTALYWYRQSLGQGLEFLIYFQGNSAPDKSGLPSDRFSAERTGGSVSTLTIQRTQQEDSAVYLCAELADNEETQYFGPGTRLLVL.

This clonotype was seen repeatedly, ten times or more. V gene TRBV10-3 combines with J gene TRBJ2-2; the match to TRBD2 covers 7 bases. Germline V gene sequence: CDR1 ENHRY, CDR2 SYGVKD. J was trimmed by 8 bases and V by 6 bases; bases with no gene match: 9. This CDR3 region has 14 residues. CDR3 sequence reads: CAISPTSYQGELFF. For the CDR3, the DNA is TGTGCCATCAGCCCGACTAGCTATCAGGGGGAGCTGTTTTTT.

There are many counts of this clonotype. The CDR3 sequence: CASSLQPDTEAFF. CDR3 coding DNA: TGTGCCAGCAGCTTGCAGCCTGACACTGAAGCTTTCTTT. The chain links TRBV7-3 to TRBJ1-1, with no clear D. Germline assignment: CDR1 SGHTA and CDR2 FQGTGA. This CDR3 comprises 13 residues. V shed 3 bases and J shed 3 bases, with 8 bases lying between them.

This clonotype was picked up a small number of times. This chain uses TRBV27 with TRBJ2-5; 9 bases agree with TRBD2. Germline V lookup: CDR1 MNHEY, CDR2 SMNVEV (reference sequence). There are 14 residues in the CDR3. After removal of 4 bases from V and 5 bases from J, the junction contained 5 bases not matched to a gene. CDR3 region: CASSSGGRAETQYF. The CDR3 nucleotides read TGTGCCAGCAGTTCCGGCGGGAGGGCGGAGACCCAGTACTTC.

The V and J genes are TRBV3-1 and TRBJ2-3; no definite D call. Trimming pared 1 base from V and 3 bases from J, leaving 8 bases between. The CDR3 contains 14 residues. CDR1 and CDR2 from the germline V gene are LGHDT and YNNKEL (reference sequence). CDR3 region: CASSQGVKTDTQYF. The CDR3 DNA reads TGTGCCAGCAGCCAAGGAGTCAAGACAGATACGCAGTATTTT.

This clonotype was detected many times. V and J are TRBV19 and TRBJ2-3; 12 bases align to TRBD2. Losses at the gene ends were 7 bases for V and 2 bases for J; bases not matched to a gene: 16. In germline, CDR1 is LNHDA, CDR2 SQIVND (reference sequence). CDR3 size: 19 residues. In DNA form, the CDR3 reads TGTGCCAGTACCCCGACTAGCGGGAGTCTTAGTGGCTCCACAGATACGCAGTATTTT. Translating it yields CASTPTSGSLSGSTDTQYF.

This clonotype came up many times. This chain connects TRBV18 to TRBJ1-1; 8 bases agree with TRBD1. Losses at the gene ends were 0 bases for V and 11 bases for J; bases not matched to a gene: 11. Germline CDR1 is KGHSH and CDR2 is LQKENI. The CDR3 has 15 residues. In DNA, the CDR3 is TGTGCCAGCTCACCACCAACGGACAGGGCGACTCTGGCTTTCTTT. Its translation: CASSPPTDRATLAFF.

About this clonotype itself: Its ends do not fully match the called genes, so a read error is possible. The chain couples TRBV6-2 or TRBV6-3 to TRBJ2-2; 14 bases align to TRBD2. From germline, CDR1 is MNHEY and CDR2 SVGEGT. There are 16 residues in the CDR3. DNA of the CDR3: TGTGCCAGCAGGACCGGGACTAGCGGGAGAGCAGATACGCTGTATTTT. Its translation is CASRTGTSGRADTLYF.

This clonotype was observed many times. V gene TRBV3-1 combines with J gene TRBJ2-3; a possible D gene is TRBD2 (6 bases). CDR1 LGHDT and CDR2 YNNKEL come from the germline V gene (reference sequence). The CDR3 runs 15 residues. The V end lost 1 base, the J end lost 6 bases, and 14 bases lay between the germline ends. In nucleotides, the CDR3 is TGTGCCAGCAGCCAAGGCGGGACGCCGGCTGATACGCAGTATTTT. It codes for CASSQGGTPADTQYF.

This clonotype was counted ten times or more. The gene calls are TRBV3-1 and TRBJ1-2; 8 bases are a match to TRBD1. V lost 7 bases to trimming and J lost 0 bases; unmatched junction nucleotides: 4. The CDR3 is made up of 14 amino acids. Germline V CDR1 and CDR2: LGHDT, YNNKEL (reference sequence). The CDR3 DNA follows: TGTGCCAGCACCCGGACAGGGACTAACTATGGCTACACCTTC. This translates into CASTRTGTNYGYTF. The whole variable domain, remainder taken from reference TRBV3-1 and TRBJ1-2, is DTAVSQTPKYLVTQMGNDKSIKCEQNLGHDTMYWYKQDSKKFLKIMFSYNNKELIINETVPNRFSPKSPDKAHLNLHINSLELGDSAVYFCASTRTGTNYGYTFGSGTRLTVV.

At least ten counts were recorded for this clonotype. V and J are TRBV3-1 and TRBJ2-3; TRBD2 matches at 11 bases. The CDR3 is made up of 14 amino acids. Germline trimming cut 3 bases from V and 9 bases from J; bases unmatched to any gene: 5. Germline CDR1 is LGHDT and CDR2 is YNNKEL (reference sequence). For the CDR3, the DNA is TGTGCCAGCAGCCACCTAGCGGGAGGTGCCACGCAGTATTTT. Its translation is CASSHLAGGATQYF.

Ten or more counts support this clonotype. This sequence joins TRBV27 and TRBJ2-5, with TRBD1 as a possible D gene (7 bases). This CDR3 comprises 13 residues. V lost 5 bases to trimming and J lost 6 bases, with 13 bases between them. CDR1 is MNHEY and CDR2 is SMNVEV in the germline V gene (reference sequence). DNA of the CDR3: TGTGCCAGCAGTCCAGCAGGGGGGCAGACCCAGTACTTC. Translated, it gives CASSPAGGQTQYF.

The chain uses TRBV5-6 and TRBJ2-1, with 8 bases identical to TRBD1. Germline CDR1 SGHDT, CDR2 YYEEEE. With 4 bases clipped from V and 3 bases from J, the junction kept 9 bases outside the gene matches. The length of the CDR3 is 16 residues. CDR3 sequence reads: CASSASKTGDYNEQFF. The CDR3, as DNA: TGTGCCAGCAGCGCGAGTAAGACAGGGGACTACAATGAGCAGTTCTTC.

The table lists this clonotype with a few counts. The chain carries TRBV7-7 and TRBJ2-1, with 8 bases lining up with TRBD2. This CDR3 spans 12 amino acids. V shed 5 bases, J shed 8 bases, and the junction held 2 bases outside the gene matches. Per germline, CDR1 SSHAT and CDR2 FNYEAQ (reference sequence). CDR3 nucleotide sequence: TGTGCCAGCAGCCGGGAGGGCGATGAGCAGTTCTTC. The encoded protein is CASSREGDEQFF.